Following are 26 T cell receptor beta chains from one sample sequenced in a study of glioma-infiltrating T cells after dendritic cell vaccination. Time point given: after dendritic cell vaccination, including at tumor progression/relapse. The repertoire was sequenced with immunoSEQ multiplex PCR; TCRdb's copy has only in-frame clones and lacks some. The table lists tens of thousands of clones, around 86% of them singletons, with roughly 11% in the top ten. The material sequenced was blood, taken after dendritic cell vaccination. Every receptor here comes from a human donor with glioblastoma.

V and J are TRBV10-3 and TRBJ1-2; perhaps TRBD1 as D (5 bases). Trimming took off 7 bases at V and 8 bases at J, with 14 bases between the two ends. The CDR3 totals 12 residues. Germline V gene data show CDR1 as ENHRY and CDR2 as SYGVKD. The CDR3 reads CAITERGWGYTF. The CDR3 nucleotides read TGTGCCATCACTGAAAGGGGCTGGGGCTACACCTTC.

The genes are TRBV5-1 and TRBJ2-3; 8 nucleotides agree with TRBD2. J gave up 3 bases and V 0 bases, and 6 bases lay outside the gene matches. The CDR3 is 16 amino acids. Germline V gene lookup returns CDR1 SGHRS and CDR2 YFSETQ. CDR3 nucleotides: TGCGCCAGCAGCTTGGCCACTAGCGGCAGTACAGATACGCAGTATTTT. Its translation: CASSLATSGSTDTQYF. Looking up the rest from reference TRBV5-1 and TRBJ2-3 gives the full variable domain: KAGVTQTPRYLIKTRGQQVTLSCSPISGHRSVSWYQQTPGQGLQFLFEYFSETQRNKGNFPGRFSGRQFSNSRSEMNVSTLELGDSALYLCASSLATSGSTDTQYFGPGTRLTVL.

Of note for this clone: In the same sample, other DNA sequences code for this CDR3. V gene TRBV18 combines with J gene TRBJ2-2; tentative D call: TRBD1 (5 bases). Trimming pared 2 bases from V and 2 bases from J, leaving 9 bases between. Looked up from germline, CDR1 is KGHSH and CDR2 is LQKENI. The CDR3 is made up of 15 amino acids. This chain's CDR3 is CASSPRQGNTGELFF. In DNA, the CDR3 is TGTGCCAGCTCACCAAGGCAGGGCAACACCGGGGAGCTGTTTTTT. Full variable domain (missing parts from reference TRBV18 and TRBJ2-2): NAGVMQNPRHLVRRRGQEARLRCSPMKGHSHVYWYRQLPEEGLKFMVYLQKENIIDESGMPKERFSAEFPKEGPSILRIQQVVRGDSAAYFCASSPRQGNTGELFFGEGSRLTVL.

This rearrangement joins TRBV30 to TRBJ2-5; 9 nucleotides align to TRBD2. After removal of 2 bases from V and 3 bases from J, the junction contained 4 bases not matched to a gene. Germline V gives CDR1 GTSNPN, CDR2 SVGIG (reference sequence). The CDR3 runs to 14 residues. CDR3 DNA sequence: TGTGCCTGGAGTTTTATAGCGGGAGAAGAGACCCAGTACTTC. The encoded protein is CAWSFIAGEETQYF.

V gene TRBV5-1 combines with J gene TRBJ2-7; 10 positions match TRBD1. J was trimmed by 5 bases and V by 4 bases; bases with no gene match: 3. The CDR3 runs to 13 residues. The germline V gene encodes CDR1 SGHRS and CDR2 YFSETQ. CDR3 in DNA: TGCGCCAGCAGCGGGACAGGGGTTGACGAGCAGTACTTC. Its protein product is CASSGTGVDEQYF.

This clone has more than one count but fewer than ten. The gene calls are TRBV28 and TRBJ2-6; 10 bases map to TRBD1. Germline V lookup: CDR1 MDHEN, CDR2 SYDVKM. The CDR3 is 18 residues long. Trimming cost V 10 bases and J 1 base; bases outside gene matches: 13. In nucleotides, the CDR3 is TGTGCCACCGAAGACAGGGGGCTATTGGTATCTGGGGCCAACGTCCTGACTTTC. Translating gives CATEDRGLLVSGANVLTF.

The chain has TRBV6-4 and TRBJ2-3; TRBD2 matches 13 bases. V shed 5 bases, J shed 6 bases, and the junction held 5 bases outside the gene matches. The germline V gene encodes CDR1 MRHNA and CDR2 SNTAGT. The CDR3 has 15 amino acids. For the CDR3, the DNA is TGTGCCAGCAGTCTACTAGCGGGAGGGCCGGATACGCAGTATTTT. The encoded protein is CASSLLAGGPDTQYF.

In DNA form, the CDR3 reads TGTGCCAGTAGTCCGACAGGGGGGGAGTCTCAGCCCCAGCATTTT. This gives the protein CASSPTGGESQPQHF. The chain employs TRBV19 and TRBJ1-5; TRBD1 matches 9 bases. Germline V gives CDR1 LNHDA, CDR2 SQIVND (reference sequence). V was pared by 5 bases and J by 6 bases, with 8 bases of the junction left unmatched. The CDR3 is 15 amino acids.

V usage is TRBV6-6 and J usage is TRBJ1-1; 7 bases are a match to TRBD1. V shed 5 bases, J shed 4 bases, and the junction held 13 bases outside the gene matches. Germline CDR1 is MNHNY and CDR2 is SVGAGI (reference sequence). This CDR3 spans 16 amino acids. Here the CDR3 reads CASSSNPRGIATEAFF. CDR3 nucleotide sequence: TGTGCCAGCAGTAGCAACCCCAGGGGGATTGCCACTGAAGCTTTCTTT.

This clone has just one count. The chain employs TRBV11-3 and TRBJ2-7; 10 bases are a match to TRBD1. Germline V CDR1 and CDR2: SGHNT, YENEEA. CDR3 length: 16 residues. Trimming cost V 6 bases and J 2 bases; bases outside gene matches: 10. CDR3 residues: CASSGGTGQGPYEQYF. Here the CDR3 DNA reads TGTGCCAGCAGTGGGGGAACGGGACAGGGGCCCTACGAGCAGTACTTC.

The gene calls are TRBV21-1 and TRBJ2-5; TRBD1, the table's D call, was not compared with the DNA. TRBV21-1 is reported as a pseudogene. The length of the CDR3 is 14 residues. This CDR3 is CASSDRTGQETQYF. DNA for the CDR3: TGTGCCAGCAGCGACCGGACAGGGCAAGAGACCCAGTACTTC.

The CDR3 region is CASSLLRGLGGNIQYF. CDR3 DNA: TGTGCCAGCAGCCTTCTCAGGGGGCTAGGGGGGAACATTCAGTACTTC. This chain joins TRBV13 and TRBJ2-4; 8 positions agree with TRBD1. The ends lost 5 bases at V and 7 bases at J; junction bases unmatched: 13. Germline assignment: CDR1 PRHDT and CDR2 FYEKMQ (reference sequence). This CDR3 is 16 amino acids long.

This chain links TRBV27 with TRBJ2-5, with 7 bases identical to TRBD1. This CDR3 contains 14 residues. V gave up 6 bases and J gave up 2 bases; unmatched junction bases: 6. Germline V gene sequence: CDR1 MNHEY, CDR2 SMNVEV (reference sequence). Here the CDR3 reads CASRPTGDQETQYF. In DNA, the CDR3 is TGTGCCAGCAGACCTACAGGGGATCAAGAGACCCAGTACTTC.

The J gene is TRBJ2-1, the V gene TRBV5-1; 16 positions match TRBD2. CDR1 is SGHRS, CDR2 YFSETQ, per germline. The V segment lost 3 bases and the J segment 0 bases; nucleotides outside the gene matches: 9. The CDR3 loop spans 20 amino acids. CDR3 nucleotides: TGCGCCAGCAGCTCCCCGGAGGGACTAGCGGGAGGGGGCTCCTACAATGAGCAGTTCTTC. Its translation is CASSSPEGLAGGGSYNEQFF.

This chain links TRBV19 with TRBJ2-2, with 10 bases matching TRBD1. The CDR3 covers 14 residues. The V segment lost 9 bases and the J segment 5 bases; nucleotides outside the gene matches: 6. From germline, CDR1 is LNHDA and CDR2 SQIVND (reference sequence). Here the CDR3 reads CASLKGQGTGELFF. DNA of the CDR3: TGTGCCAGCCTAAAGGGACAGGGGACCGGGGAGCTGTTTTTT.

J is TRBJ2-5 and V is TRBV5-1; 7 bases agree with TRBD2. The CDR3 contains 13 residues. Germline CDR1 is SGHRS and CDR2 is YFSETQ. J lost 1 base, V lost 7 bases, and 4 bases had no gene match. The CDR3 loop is CASGEGSQETQYF. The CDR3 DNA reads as TGCGCCAGCGGGGAGGGGAGCCAAGAGACCCAGTACTTC.

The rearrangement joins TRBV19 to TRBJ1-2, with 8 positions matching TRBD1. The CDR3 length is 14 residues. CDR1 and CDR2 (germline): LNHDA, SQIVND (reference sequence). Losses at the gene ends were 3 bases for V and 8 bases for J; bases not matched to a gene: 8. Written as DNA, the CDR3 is TGTGCCAGTAGTATCGGGCAGGGGGCGCGAGGCTACACCTTC. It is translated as CASSIGQGARGYTF. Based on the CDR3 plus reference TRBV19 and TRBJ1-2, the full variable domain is DGGITQSPKYLFRKEGQNVTLSCEQNLNHDAMYWYRQDPGQGLRLIYYSQIVNDFQKGDIAEGYSVSREKKESFPLTVTSAQKNPTAFYLCASSIGQGARGYTFGSGTRLTVV.

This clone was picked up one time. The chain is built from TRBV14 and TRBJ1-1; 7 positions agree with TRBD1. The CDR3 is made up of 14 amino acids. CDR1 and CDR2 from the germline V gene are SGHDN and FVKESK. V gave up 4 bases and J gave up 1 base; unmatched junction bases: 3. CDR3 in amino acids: CASSLRGANTEAFF. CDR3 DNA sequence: TGTGCCAGCAGCCTCAGGGGGGCGAACACTGAAGCTTTCTTT.

The CDR3 here is CASSLDPNSPLHF. In DNA, the CDR3 is TGTGCCAGCAGCTTAGACCCAAATTCACCCCTCCACTTT. The V gene is TRBV11-2, the J gene TRBJ1-6; D gene ambiguous. The ends were cut back, 0 bases at V and 7 bases at J, with 4 bases in the middle. CDR1 is SGHAT and CDR2 is FQNNGV in the germline V gene. The CDR3 is 13 amino acids.

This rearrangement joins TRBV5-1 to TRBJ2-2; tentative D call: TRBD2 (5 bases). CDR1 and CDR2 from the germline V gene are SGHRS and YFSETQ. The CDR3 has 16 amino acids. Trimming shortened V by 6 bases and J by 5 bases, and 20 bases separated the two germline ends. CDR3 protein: CASTPGRSGSTGELFF. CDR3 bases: TGCGCCAGCACCCCCGGCAGGTCGGGGTCGACCGGGGAGCTGTTTTTT.

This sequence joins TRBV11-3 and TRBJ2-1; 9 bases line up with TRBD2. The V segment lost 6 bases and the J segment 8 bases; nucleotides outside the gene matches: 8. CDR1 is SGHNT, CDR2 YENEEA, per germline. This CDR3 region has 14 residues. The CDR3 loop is CASRSRREGHEQFF. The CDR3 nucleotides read TGTGCCAGCAGGTCAAGGCGGGAGGGCCATGAGCAGTTCTTC.

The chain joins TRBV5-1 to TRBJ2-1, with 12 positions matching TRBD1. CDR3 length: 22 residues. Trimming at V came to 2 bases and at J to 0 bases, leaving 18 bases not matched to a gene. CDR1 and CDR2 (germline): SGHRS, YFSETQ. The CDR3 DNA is TGCGCCAGCAGCTTTTATCGGGACAGGGGGCGACTAGCGTTGAGCTCCTACAATGAGCAGTTCTTC. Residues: CASSFYRDRGRLALSSYNEQFF.

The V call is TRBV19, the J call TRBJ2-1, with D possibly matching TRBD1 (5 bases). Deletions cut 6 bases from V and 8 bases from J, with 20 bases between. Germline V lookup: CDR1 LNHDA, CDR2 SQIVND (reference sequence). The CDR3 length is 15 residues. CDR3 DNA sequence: TGTGCCAGTAGCCCAACCCGGACATCCGTCTATGAGCAGTTCTTC. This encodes CASSPTRTSVYEQFF.

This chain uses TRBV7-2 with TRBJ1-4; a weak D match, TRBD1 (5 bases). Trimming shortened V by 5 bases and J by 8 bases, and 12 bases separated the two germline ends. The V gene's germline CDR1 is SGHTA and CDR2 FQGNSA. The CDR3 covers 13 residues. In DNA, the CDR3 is TGTGCCAGCAGCAGGGGACTCGACGAAAAACTGTTTTTT. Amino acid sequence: CASSRGLDEKLFF.

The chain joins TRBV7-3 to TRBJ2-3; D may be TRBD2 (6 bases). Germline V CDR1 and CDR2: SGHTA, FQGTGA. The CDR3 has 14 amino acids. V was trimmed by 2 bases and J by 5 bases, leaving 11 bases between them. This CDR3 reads CASSLRAGIDTQYF. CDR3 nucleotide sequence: TGTGCCAGCAGCTTACGGGCGGGAATAGATACGCAGTATTTT. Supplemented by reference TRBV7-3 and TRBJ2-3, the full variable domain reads GAGVSQTPSNKVTEKGKYVELRCDPISGHTALYWYRQSLGQGPEFLIYFQGTGAADDSGLPNDRFFAVRPEGSVSTLKIQRTERGDSAVYLCASSLRAGIDTQYFGPGTRLTVL.

Here the CDR3 reads CASSGTGGAYNSPLHF. The CDR3 coding sequence is TGTGCCAGCAGTGGAACAGGGGGCGCCTATAATTCACCCCTCCACTTT. The V call is TRBV2, the J call TRBJ1-6, with TRBD1 identical over 9 bases. Germline CDR1 reads SNHLY; CDR2 reads FYNNEI. The J segment lost 2 bases and the V segment lost 4 bases, leaving 3 bases of the junction unmatched. This CDR3 contains 16 residues.